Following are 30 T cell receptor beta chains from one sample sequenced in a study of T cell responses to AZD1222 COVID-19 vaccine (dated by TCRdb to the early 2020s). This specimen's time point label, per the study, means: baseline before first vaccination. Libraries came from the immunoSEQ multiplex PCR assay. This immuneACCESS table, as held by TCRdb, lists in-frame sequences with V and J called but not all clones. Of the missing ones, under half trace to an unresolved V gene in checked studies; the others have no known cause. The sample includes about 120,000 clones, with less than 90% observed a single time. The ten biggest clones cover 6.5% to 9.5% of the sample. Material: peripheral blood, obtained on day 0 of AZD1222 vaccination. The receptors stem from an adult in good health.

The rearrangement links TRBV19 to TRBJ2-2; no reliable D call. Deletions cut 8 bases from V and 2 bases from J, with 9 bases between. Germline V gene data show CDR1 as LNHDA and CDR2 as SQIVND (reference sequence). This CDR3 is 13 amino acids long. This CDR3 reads CASRWENTGELFF. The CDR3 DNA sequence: TGTGCCAGTCGTTGGGAAAACACCGGGGAGCTGTTTTTT. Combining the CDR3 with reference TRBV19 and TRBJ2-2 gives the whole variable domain DGGITQSPKYLFRKEGQNVTLSCEQNLNHDAMYWYRQDPGQGLRLIYYSQIVNDFQKGDIAEGYSVSREKKESFPLTVTSAQKNPTAFYLCASRWENTGELFFGEGSRLTVL.

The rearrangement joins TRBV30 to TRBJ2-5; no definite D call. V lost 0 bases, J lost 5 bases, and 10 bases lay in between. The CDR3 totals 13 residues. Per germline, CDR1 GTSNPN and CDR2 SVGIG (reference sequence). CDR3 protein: CAWSVRDTETQYF. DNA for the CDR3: TGTGCCTGGAGTGTACGAGACACGGAGACCCAGTACTTC.

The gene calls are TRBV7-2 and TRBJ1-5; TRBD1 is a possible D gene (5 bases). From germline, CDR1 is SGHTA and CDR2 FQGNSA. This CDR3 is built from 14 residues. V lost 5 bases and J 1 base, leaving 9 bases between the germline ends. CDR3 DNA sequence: TGTGCCAGCAGCGCGGGGGGAAGCAATCAGCCCCAGCATTTT. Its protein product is CASSAGGSNQPQHF.

For the CDR3, the DNA is TGTGCCAGCAGCCCGCGACACCAGAACACTGAAGCTTTCTTT. Translating gives CASSPRHQNTEAFF. This chain uses TRBV16 with TRBJ1-1, with D uncertain. Trimming shortened V by 4 bases and J by 1 base, and 10 bases separated the two germline ends. The CDR3 runs to 14 residues. Germline CDR1 reads KGHSY; CDR2 reads FQNENV. The whole variable domain, remainder taken from reference TRBV16 and TRBJ1-1, is GEEVAQTPKHLVRGEGQKAKLYCAPIKGHSYVFWYQQVLKNEFKFLISFQNENVFDETGMPKERFSAKCLPNSPCSLEIQATKLEDSAVYFCASSPRHQNTEAFFGQGTRLTVV.

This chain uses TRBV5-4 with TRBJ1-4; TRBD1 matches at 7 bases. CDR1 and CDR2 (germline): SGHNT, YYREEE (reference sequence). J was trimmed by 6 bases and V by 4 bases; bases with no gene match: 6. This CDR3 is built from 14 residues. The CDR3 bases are TGTGCCAGCAGCCAGACAGGGAAAGATGAAAAACTGTTTTTT. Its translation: CASSQTGKDEKLFF.

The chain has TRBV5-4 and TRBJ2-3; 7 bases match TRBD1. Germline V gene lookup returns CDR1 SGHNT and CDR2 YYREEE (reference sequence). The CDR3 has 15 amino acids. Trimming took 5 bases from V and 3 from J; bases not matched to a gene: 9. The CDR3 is CASSETGLITDTQYF. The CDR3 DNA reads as TGTGCCAGCAGTGAGACAGGGTTAATAACAGATACGCAGTATTTT.

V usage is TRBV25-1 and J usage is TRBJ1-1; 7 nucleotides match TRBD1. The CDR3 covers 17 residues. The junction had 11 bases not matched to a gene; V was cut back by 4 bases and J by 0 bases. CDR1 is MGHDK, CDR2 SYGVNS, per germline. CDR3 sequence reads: CASSAYPKTGMNTEAFF. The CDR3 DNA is TGTGCCAGCAGTGCCTACCCCAAGACAGGGATGAACACTGAAGCTTTCTTT.

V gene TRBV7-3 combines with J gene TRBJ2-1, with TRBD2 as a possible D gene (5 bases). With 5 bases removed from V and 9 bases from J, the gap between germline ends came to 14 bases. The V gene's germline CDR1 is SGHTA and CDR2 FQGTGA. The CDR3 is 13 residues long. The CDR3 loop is CASSRRLRGEQFF. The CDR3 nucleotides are TGTGCCAGCAGCCGAAGACTCCGGGGTGAGCAGTTCTTC. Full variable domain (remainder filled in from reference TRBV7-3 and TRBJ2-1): GAGVSQTPSNKVTEKGKYVELRCDPISGHTALYWYRQSLGQGPEFLIYFQGTGAADDSGLPNDRFFAVRPEGSVSTLKIQRTERGDSAVYLCASSRRLRGEQFFGPGTRLTVL.

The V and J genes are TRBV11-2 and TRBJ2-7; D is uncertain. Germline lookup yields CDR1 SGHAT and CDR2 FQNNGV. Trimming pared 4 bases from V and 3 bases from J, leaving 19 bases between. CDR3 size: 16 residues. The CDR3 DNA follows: TGTGCCAGCAGCTCCTCTTTTGGTCCAGACCTCTACGAGCAGTACTTC. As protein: CASSSSFGPDLYEQYF.

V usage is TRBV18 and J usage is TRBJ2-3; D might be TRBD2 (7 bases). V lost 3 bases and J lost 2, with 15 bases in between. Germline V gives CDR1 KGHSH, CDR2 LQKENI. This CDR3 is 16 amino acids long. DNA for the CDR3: TGTGCCAGCTCACCCCCCCGCGGGGGCCTCACAGATACGCAGTATTTT. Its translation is CASSPPRGGLTDTQYF.

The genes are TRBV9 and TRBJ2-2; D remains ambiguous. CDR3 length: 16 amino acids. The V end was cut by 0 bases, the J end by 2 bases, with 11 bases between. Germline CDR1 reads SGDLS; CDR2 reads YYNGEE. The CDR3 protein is CASSVGGGLNTGELFF. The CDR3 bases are TGTGCCAGCAGCGTAGGTGGCGGTCTTAACACCGGGGAGCTGTTTTTT. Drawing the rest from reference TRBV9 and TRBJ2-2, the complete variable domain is DSGVTQTPKHLITATGQRVTLRCSPRSGDLSVYWYQQSLDQGLQFLIQYYNGEERAKGNILERFSAQQFPDLHSELNLSSLELGDSALYFCASSVGGGLNTGELFFGEGSRLTVL.

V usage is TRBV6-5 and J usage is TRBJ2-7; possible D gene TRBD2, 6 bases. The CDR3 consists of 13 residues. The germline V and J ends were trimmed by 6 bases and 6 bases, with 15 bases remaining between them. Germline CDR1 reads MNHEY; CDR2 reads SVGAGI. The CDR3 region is CASSMQGGGEQYF. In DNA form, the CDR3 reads TGTGCCAGCAGCATGCAGGGAGGAGGCGAGCAGTACTTC.

The CDR3 sequence is CATGPGQGHEAFF. The CDR3 coding sequence is TGTGCCACGGGACCGGGACAGGGGCATGAAGCTTTCTTT. J is TRBJ1-1 and V is TRBV10-3; the match to TRBD1 covers 10 bases. CDR3 size: 13 residues. The V segment lost 10 bases and the J segment 7 bases; nucleotides outside the gene matches: 9. Germline CDR1 and CDR2: ENHRY and SYGVKD.

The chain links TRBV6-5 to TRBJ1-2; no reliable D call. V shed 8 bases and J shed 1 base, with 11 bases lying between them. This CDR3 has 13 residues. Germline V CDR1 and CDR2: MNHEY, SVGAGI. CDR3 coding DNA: TGTGCCAGCGAGGCAGCCCATAACTATGGCTACACCTTC. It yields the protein CASEAAHNYGYTF.

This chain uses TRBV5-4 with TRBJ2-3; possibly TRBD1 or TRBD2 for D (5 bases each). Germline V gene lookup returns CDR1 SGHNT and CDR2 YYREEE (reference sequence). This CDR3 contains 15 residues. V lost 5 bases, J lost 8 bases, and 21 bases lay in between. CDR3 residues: CASRLGTVVTGTQYF. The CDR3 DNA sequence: TGTGCCAGCAGACTCGGGACCGTAGTAACGGGTACGCAGTATTTT.

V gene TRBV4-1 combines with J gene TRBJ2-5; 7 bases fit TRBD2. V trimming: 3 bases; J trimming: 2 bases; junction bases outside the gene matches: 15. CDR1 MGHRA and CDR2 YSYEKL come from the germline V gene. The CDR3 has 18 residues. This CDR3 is CASSQWGEGSAIQETQYF. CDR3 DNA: TGCGCCAGCAGCCAGTGGGGGGAGGGTTCGGCGATTCAAGAGACCCAGTACTTC.

As DNA, the CDR3 is TGCAGCGTTGCAGGGCAGAACTATGGCTACACCTTC. It codes for CSVAGQNYGYTF. V gene TRBV29-1 combines with J gene TRBJ1-2; weak D call: TRBD1 (5 bases). The CDR3 has 12 residues. Germline CDR1 reads SQVTM; CDR2 reads ANQGSEA. V was pared by 4 bases and J by 2 bases, with 8 bases between.

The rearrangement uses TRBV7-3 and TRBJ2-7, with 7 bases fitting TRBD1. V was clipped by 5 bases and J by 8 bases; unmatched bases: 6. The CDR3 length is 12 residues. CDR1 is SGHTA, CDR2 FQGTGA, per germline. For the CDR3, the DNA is TGTGCCAGCAGCCTGACAGGGCAGAAGCAGTACTTC. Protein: CASSLTGQKQYF.

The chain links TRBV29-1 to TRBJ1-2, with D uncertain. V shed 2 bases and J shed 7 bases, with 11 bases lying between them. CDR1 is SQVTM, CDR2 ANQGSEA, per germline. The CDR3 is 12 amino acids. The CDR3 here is CSVEPAVRGYTF. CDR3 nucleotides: TGCAGCGTTGAACCGGCGGTGCGTGGCTACACCTTC.

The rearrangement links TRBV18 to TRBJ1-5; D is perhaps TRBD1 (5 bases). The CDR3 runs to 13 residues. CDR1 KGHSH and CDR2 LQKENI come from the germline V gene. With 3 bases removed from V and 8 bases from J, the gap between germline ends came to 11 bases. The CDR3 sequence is CASSPGRSEPQHF. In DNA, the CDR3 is TGTGCCAGCTCACCGGGGCGATCGGAGCCCCAGCATTTT.

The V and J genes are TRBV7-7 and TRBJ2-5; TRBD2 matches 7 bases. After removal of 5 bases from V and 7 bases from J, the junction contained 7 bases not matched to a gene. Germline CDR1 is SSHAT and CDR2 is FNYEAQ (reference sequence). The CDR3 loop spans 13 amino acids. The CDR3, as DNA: TGTGCCAGCAGCCCGGTGGGGGAGGGGACCCAGTACTTC. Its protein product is CASSPVGEGTQYF.

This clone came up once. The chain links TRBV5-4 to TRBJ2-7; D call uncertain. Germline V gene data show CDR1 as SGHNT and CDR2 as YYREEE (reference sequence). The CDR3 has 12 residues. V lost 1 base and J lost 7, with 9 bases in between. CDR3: CASSLMGWEQYF. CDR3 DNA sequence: TGTGCCAGCAGCTTGATGGGTTGGGAGCAGTACTTC.

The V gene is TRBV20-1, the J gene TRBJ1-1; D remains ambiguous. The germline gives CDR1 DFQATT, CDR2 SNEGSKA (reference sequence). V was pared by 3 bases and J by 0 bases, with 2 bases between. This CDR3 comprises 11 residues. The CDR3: CSASLNTEAFF. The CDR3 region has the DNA TGCAGTGCTAGTTTGAACACTGAAGCTTTCTTT.

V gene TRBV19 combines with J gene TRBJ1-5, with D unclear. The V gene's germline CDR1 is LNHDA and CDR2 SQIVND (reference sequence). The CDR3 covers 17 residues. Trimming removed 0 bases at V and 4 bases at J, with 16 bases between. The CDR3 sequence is CASSIDLATSTNQPQHF. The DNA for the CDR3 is TGTGCCAGTAGTATAGATCTGGCTACTTCGACTAATCAGCCCCAGCATTTT.

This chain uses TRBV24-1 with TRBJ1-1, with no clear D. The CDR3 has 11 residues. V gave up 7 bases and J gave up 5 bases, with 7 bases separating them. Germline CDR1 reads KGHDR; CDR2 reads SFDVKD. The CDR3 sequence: CATRYGTEAFF. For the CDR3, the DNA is TGTGCCACCAGGTACGGTACTGAAGCTTTCTTT.

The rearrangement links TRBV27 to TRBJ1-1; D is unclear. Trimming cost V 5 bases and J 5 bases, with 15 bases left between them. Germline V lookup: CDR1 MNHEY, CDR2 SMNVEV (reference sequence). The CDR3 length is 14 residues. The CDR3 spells CASSLGPERTEAFF. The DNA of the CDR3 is TGTGCCAGCAGTCTAGGACCCGAAAGGACTGAAGCTTTCTTT.

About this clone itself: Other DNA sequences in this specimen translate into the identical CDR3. The CDR3 DNA is TGTGCCAGCAGTCCCTCCATGAACACTGAAGCTTTCTTT. Encoded protein: CASSPSMNTEAFF. The chain joins TRBV6-5 to TRBJ1-1, with D unresolved. Germline V lookup: CDR1 MNHEY, CDR2 SVGAGI. V was shortened by 5 bases and J by 0 bases, with 7 bases between the two germline ends. The CDR3 length is 13 residues.

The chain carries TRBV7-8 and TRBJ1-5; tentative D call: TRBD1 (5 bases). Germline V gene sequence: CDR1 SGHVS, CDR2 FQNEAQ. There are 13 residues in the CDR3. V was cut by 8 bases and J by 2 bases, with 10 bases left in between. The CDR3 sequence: CASRDSRNQPQHF. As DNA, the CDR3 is TGTGCCAGCCGTGACAGCCGCAATCAGCCCCAGCATTTT.

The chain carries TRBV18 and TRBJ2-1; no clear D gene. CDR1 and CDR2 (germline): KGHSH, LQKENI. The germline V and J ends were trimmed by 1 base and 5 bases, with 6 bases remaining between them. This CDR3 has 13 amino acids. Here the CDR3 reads CASSPRRNNEQFF. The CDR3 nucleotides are TGTGCCAGCTCACCACGAAGGAACAATGAGCAGTTCTTC.

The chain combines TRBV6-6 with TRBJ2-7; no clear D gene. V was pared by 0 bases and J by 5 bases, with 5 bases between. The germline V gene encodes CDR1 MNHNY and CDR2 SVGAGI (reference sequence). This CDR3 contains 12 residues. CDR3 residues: CASSYSKHEQYF. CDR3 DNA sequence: TGTGCCAGCAGTTACTCGAAACACGAGCAGTACTTC.